This passage covers 27 T cell receptor beta chains from one sample sequenced in a study of shared clonotypes between healthy human individuals. Sequencing used immunoSEQ multiplex PCR; TCRdb keeps in-frame clones, though not all of them. The sample consists of approximately 2.5 million clones, approximately 90% of them appearing once. Sample: naive CD4+ T cells sorted from blood. Subset here: CD45RA+ positively selected. These receptors were taken from a man between 18 and 35 years old in good health.

V and J are TRBV19 and TRBJ2-2; D is unclear. The CDR3 extends over 12 amino acids. In germline, CDR1 is LNHDA, CDR2 SQIVND (reference sequence). The V end lost 4 bases, the J end lost 6 bases, and 6 bases lay between the germline ends. CDR3 in amino acids: CASSKKAGELFF. CDR3 bases: TGTGCCAGTAGTAAAAAGGCCGGGGAGCTGTTTTTT.

The chain links TRBV7-2 to TRBJ2-5, with D perhaps TRBD1 (5 bases). The CDR3 sequence is 14 residues long. Trimming cost V 2 bases and J 4 bases, with 11 bases left between them. Per germline, CDR1 SGHTA and CDR2 FQGNSA. This CDR3 is CASSLRSRGETQYF. CDR3 coding DNA: TGTGCCAGCAGCTTAAGGTCTAGGGGAGAGACCCAGTACTTC.

As DNA, the CDR3 is TGTGCCACCCGGGAGTCCCCCCGCTACGAGCAGTACTTC. Its protein product is CATRESPRYEQYF. This chain connects TRBV7-2 to TRBJ2-7, with D possibly being TRBD2 (6 bases). V was shortened by 10 bases and J by 3 bases, with 16 bases between the two germline ends. Per germline, CDR1 SGHTA and CDR2 FQGNSA. CDR3 length: 13 amino acids.

Only one count was recorded for this clone. V and J are TRBV10-2 and TRBJ2-7; weak D call: TRBD1 (6 bases). Germline-derived CDR1 and CDR2 are WSHSY and SAAADI. The CDR3 totals 15 residues. Trimming cost V 5 bases and J 4 bases, with 18 bases left between them. Here the CDR3 reads CASSPPGTTPYEQYF. CDR3 bases: TGCGCCAGCAGTCCCCCCGGGACAACGCCTTACGAGCAGTACTTC.

The chain is built from TRBV9 and TRBJ2-3, with D possibly TRBD2 on 5 matching bases. This CDR3 region has 15 residues. Germline CDR1 SGDLS, CDR2 YYNGEE. The ends were cut back, 4 bases at V and 2 bases at J, with 14 bases in the middle. CDR3 DNA sequence: TGTGCCAGCAGCCCCAGGACTGATATCACAGATACGCAGTATTTT. This encodes CASSPRTDITDTQYF.

The V gene is TRBV6-5, the J gene TRBJ2-3, with D possibly TRBD1 on 5 matching bases. V was cut by 0 bases and J by 0 bases, with 7 bases left in between. The CDR3 contains 15 residues. CDR1 is MNHEY and CDR2 is SVGAGI in the germline V gene. CDR3 in DNA: TGTGCCAGCAGTTACTCCGCAGGGAGCACAGATACGCAGTATTTT. Amino acids: CASSYSAGSTDTQYF.

The chain employs TRBV11-3 and TRBJ2-5; the D gene is possibly TRBD2 (6 bases). Trimming stripped 5 bases from V and 3 bases from J, with 10 bases between. There are 13 residues in the CDR3. Germline V gene data show CDR1 as SGHNT and CDR2 as YENEEA. The DNA for the CDR3 is TGTGCCAGCAGCGCGGGACGGAAAGAGACCCAGTACTTC. Protein sequence: CASSAGRKETQYF.

The rearrangement joins TRBV27 to TRBJ2-7; 7 bases line up with TRBD1. Per germline, CDR1 MNHEY and CDR2 SMNVEV (reference sequence). V lost 6 bases and J lost 4; bases outside the gene matches: 9. The CDR3 totals 14 residues. CDR3 coding DNA: TGTGCCAGCAGCCTGACGACAGGGTTGTACGAGCAGTACTTC. As protein: CASSLTTGLYEQYF.

The chain combines TRBV6-5 with TRBJ1-2; 8 bases map to TRBD1. The CDR3 loop spans 12 amino acids. Trimming took 6 bases from V and 7 from J; bases not matched to a gene: 4. CDR1 MNHEY and CDR2 SVGAGI come from the germline V gene. CDR3: CASSQQGGGYTF. Here the CDR3 DNA reads TGTGCCAGCAGCCAACAGGGGGGTGGCTACACCTTC.

The chain joins TRBV5-1 to TRBJ2-1, with no clear D. The CDR3 is made up of 14 amino acids. The germline V gene encodes CDR1 SGHRS and CDR2 YFSETQ. The V gene lost 0 bases and the J gene lost 6 bases, with 10 bases spanning the gap. The CDR3 spells CASSLGSPGNEQFF. CDR3 sequence (DNA): TGCGCCAGCAGCTTGGGATCCCCGGGCAATGAGCAGTTCTTC.

The chain employs TRBV28 and TRBJ2-3; the D gene is possibly TRBD1 (6 bases). Trimming took 6 bases from V and 3 from J, leaving 16 bases between them. CDR1 is MDHEN, CDR2 SYDVKM, per germline. This CDR3 has 15 amino acids. The CDR3 region is CASSLTGIWTDTQYF. In nucleotides, the CDR3 is TGTGCCAGCAGCCTTACAGGGATTTGGACAGATACGCAGTATTTT. Looking up the rest from reference TRBV28 and TRBJ2-3 gives the full variable domain: DVKVTQSSRYLVKRTGEKVFLECVQDMDHENMFWYRQDPGLGLRLIYFSYDVKMKEKGDIPEGYSVSREKKERFSLILESASTNQTSMYLCASSLTGIWTDTQYFGPGTRLTVL.

V is TRBV2 and J is TRBJ1-3; D is unresolved. CDR1 is SNHLY, CDR2 FYNNEI, per germline. The CDR3 has 15 residues. V was pared by 6 bases and J by 4 bases, with 16 bases between. The CDR3 DNA is TGTGCCAGCAGACAAAAGTGGGTCTTGGGAAACACCATATATTTT. Translation gives CASRQKWVLGNTIYF.

J is TRBJ2-1 and V is TRBV4-1; the match to TRBD2 covers 12 bases. The CDR3 runs to 19 residues. Unmatched junction bases numbered 10, after V lost 4 bases and J lost 0 bases. CDR1 is MGHRA, CDR2 YSYEKL, per germline. CDR3 loop: CASSLRTSGDGFSYNEQFF. The DNA for the CDR3 is TGCGCCAGCAGCCTCCGGACTAGCGGGGATGGGTTCTCCTACAATGAGCAGTTCTTC.

The V and J genes are TRBV28 and TRBJ2-1; TRBD2 aligns across 9 bases. CDR3 length equals 16 residues. With V trimmed by 7 bases and J by 2 bases, 9 bases remained unmatched. From germline, CDR1 is MDHEN and CDR2 SYDVKM. Here the CDR3 DNA reads TGTGCCAGCATATCCCCCGGGACTAGCACCTACAATGAGCAGTTCTTC. Translating gives CASISPGTSTYNEQFF.

In nucleotides, the CDR3 is TGTGCCAGCGGCATCAGGGAGGGCGATTCACCCCTCCACTTT. Its protein product is CASGIREGDSPLHF. V and J are TRBV2 and TRBJ1-6, with D perhaps matching TRBD1 (5 bases). Trimming pared 8 bases from V and 8 bases from J, leaving 16 bases between. CDR3 size: 14 residues. Germline V CDR1 and CDR2: SNHLY, FYNNEI.

This clone appeared once. This chain uses TRBV6-5 with TRBJ1-6; D possibly corresponds to TRBD1 (5 bases). Germline values: CDR1 MNHEY, CDR2 SVGAGI. V was trimmed by 5 bases and J by 6 bases, leaving 14 bases between them. The CDR3 has 15 amino acids. The CDR3 sequence: CASSPLDTFNSPLHF. The CDR3 nucleotides are TGTGCCAGCAGTCCTTTGGACACCTTTAATTCACCCCTCCACTTT.

Concerning this clone itself: Other DNA sequences in the sample encode the same CDR3. The chain employs TRBV7-9 and TRBJ1-1; 8 bases agree with TRBD1. The V gene end was trimmed by 5 bases and the J gene end by 0 bases; junction bases not matched to a gene: 2. Germline V gene data show CDR1 as SEHNR and CDR2 as FQNEAQ (reference sequence). The CDR3 runs to 14 residues. The CDR3 sequence: CASSETGVNTEAFF. The CDR3 DNA reads TGTGCCAGCAGCGAGACAGGGGTGAACACTGAAGCTTTCTTT.

The J gene is TRBJ2-6, the V gene TRBV7-8; TRBD1 aligns across 8 bases. The CDR3 is 18 residues long. Germline lookup yields CDR1 SGHVS and CDR2 FQNEAQ. With 5 bases clipped from V and 2 bases from J, the junction kept 11 bases outside the gene matches. The CDR3 region is CASSPNLGQAAGANVLTF. For the CDR3, the DNA is TGTGCCAGCAGCCCCAATTTGGGACAGGCAGCTGGGGCCAACGTCCTGACTTTC.

V usage is TRBV11-2 and J usage is TRBJ1-3; D uncertain. CDR1 and CDR2 (germline): SGHAT, FQNNGV. This CDR3 has 16 residues. Trimming left V 3 bases short and J 4 bases short, with 16 bases between. Here the CDR3 DNA reads TGTGCCAGCAGCTTCACAGAGTCCGAATGGGGAAACACCATATATTTT. It codes for CASSFTESEWGNTIYF.

This clone was picked up one time. CDR3 region: CASSLVSSNQPQHF. The DNA for the CDR3 is TGTGCCAGCAGCTTAGTCAGTAGCAATCAGCCCCAGCATTTT. The chain couples TRBV5-5 to TRBJ1-5; D remains ambiguous. V dropped 2 bases and J dropped 0 bases, with 6 bases sitting between them. The CDR3 is made up of 14 amino acids. Germline V gene lookup returns CDR1 SGHKS and CDR2 YYEKEE (reference sequence).

The rearrangement joins TRBV12-5 to TRBJ2-7; D not certain. This CDR3 comprises 15 residues. V was clipped by 0 bases and J by 2 bases, with 11 bases between them. Germline V gene lookup returns CDR1 LGHNT and CDR2 FRNRAP. CDR3 sequence reads: CASGLVDVPAYEQYF. DNA for the CDR3: TGTGCTAGTGGTTTGGTAGACGTACCCGCCTACGAGCAGTACTTC.

This chain connects TRBV19 to TRBJ2-2; D is possibly TRBD1 (6 bases). The V gene lost 6 bases and the J gene lost 3 bases, with 11 bases spanning the gap. Looked up from germline, CDR1 is LNHDA and CDR2 is SQIVND (reference sequence). This CDR3 comprises 14 residues. DNA for the CDR3: TGTGCCAGTAGGGTACAGGGTGACACCGGGGAGCTGTTTTTT. It translates to CASRVQGDTGELFF.

The chain has TRBV27 and TRBJ1-1, with a possible D match to TRBD1 (5 bases). CDR3 length equals 14 residues. Germline loops: CDR1 MNHEY, CDR2 SMNVEV (reference sequence). V lost 3 bases and J lost 0, with 8 bases in between. For the CDR3, the DNA is TGTGCCAGCAGTTTGGGACGGATGAACACTGAAGCTTTCTTT. It codes for CASSLGRMNTEAFF.

This clone was seen a few times. This chain links TRBV30 with TRBJ1-1; D is perhaps TRBD1 (5 bases). V was cut by 1 base and J by 11 bases, with 14 bases left in between. Per the germline V gene, CDR1 is GTSNPN and CDR2 is SVGIG (reference sequence). The CDR3 is made up of 12 amino acids. This chain's CDR3 is CAWSGQREGAFF. The CDR3 bases are TGTGCCTGGAGTGGTCAGAGGGAGGGGGCTTTCTTT.

The chain recombines TRBV6-5 with TRBJ1-1; D unclear. With 0 bases removed from V and 0 bases from J, the gap between germline ends came to 8 bases. The CDR3 length is 15 residues. CDR1 and CDR2 (germline): MNHEY, SVGAGI. CDR3 protein: CASSYSTRMNTEAFF. The CDR3 DNA is TGTGCCAGCAGTTACTCGACCAGGATGAACACTGAAGCTTTCTTT.

This clone was detected a few times. Other DNA sequences in the same sample also yield this CDR3. This chain uses TRBV7-2 with TRBJ2-7; D possibly corresponds to TRBD1 (6 bases). V shed 2 bases and J shed 7 bases, with 6 bases lying between them. This CDR3 spans 11 amino acids. Germline V gene sequence: CDR1 SGHTA, CDR2 FQGNSA. CDR3 region: CASSLRGEQYF. The CDR3 coding sequence is TGTGCCAGCAGCTTAAGGGGGGAGCAGTACTTC.

The chain employs TRBV11-2 and TRBJ2-1, with D tentatively TRBD2 (7 bases). This CDR3 is built from 16 residues. V gave up 0 bases and J gave up 8 bases, with 17 bases separating them. CDR1 is SGHAT, CDR2 FQNNGV, per germline. Here the CDR3 DNA reads TGTGCCAGCAGCTTAGAAGGTGGGGGGGCATTAGATGAGCAGTTCTTC. As protein: CASSLEGGGALDEQFF.